This record covers a single T cell receptor (beta chain). This clonotype was seen repeatedly, ten times or more. What this receptor recognizes is not known. No clone much larger than this one lies a single base away; base qualities are absent. The data are from a study of post-analysis software for immune sequencing data (dated by TCRdb to about 2015). Study-level background: The recorded disease courses included relapsing-remitting, secondary progressive and progressive-relapsing multiple sclerosis, and some patients had no subtype annotation. Patient repertoires were compared against about a dozen previously published healthy control repertoires from donors aged roughly 6 to 25 years. A subset of samples was prepared in parallel using single-end sample barcoding, then pooled and co-amplified after Illumina adapter ligation.

The junction carries 8 bases between V and J, which are trimmed by 2 bases and 0 bases respectively. The CDR3 contains 14 residues, cysteine and phenylalanine counted. Only the CDR3 DNA is retained, 42 bases long and in frame from the first base. From the germline V gene (reference sequence), CDR1 is MNHEY and CDR2 is SMNVEV. To demonstrate the VDJtools post-analysis software, the study profiled TCR beta repertoires from the peripheral blood of some 13 young patients with multiple sclerosis. Multiple sclerosis patients were children and adolescents aged roughly 6 to 15 years. Here is what the overall study found, with its caveats: Roughly 5 TRBV segments, including TRBV5-6, TRBV5-1 and TRBV20-1, were significantly more frequent in patients than controls. Multiple sclerosis patients had significantly lower normalized Chao1 diversity than controls, a result that suggests substantial peripheral T-cell clonal expansion. Strong co-clustering of samples prepared in the same batch was shown by direct clustering with F measure, prompting a batch-effect correction. The multiple sclerosis patient group was slightly younger than the control group.

Library method: PCR. The sequencer was an Illumina HiSeq 2500. To reduce PCR and sequencing biases, unique molecular identifiers were incorporated into the TCR beta cDNA libraries. Every 1 to 10 million input T cells yielded 500,000 or so cDNA molecules, meaning each molecule approximated one T cell. The same protocol used for the earlier healthy control dataset was applied to prepare and sequence the patient libraries. Within a given batch, samples were prepared together, multiplexed and sequenced on the same HiSeq lane. As for the authors' bioinformatics: MIGEC handled the raw barcoded reads, throwing out single-read molecular identifier groups before consensus assembly and CDR3 extraction. VDJtools was used for post-analysis of the clonotype tables, and diversity was normalized by down-sampling every dataset to the size of the smallest sample. In repertoire overlap clustering, CDR3 amino acid sequences, but not nucleotide sequences, were matched to correct batch-related cross-sample contamination. The raw public reads went through TCRdb reprocessing: fastp at Q25, MiXCR clone calling, in-frame beta chains kept. Every distinct CDR3 protein forms one entry, paired with its most common genes and DNA. For this entry, the V and J calls and clone size follow TCRdb and not the study's own pipeline. The sample yields approximately 260,000 distinct CDR3 sequences; 36% were counted once. Under 5.5% of the sample rests with the top ten.

The sequenced sample was blood. Rearrangement joined TRBV27 to TRBJ2-7; the D gene identity is not certain. This TCR derives from a girl between 10 and 17 years old with multiple sclerosis. Here the CDR3 is given as CASSLKPSSYEQYF. The DNA sequence is TGTGCCAGCAGTTTAAAACCTAGCTCCTACGAGCAGTACTTC.